Many counts were recorded for the clone carrying this T cell receptor (beta chain). Assembly of TCR beta libraries relied on iRepertoire HTBI primers together with Arm-PCR of CDR3 regions. MiXCR, applied by TCRdb to the multiplex PCR reads, yields one record per CDR3 protein. This table has roughly 500,000 distinct CDR3 sequences, roughly 14% appearing once. The CDR3 has 12 residues. CDR1 SQVTM and CDR2 ANQGSEA come from the germline V gene. V lost 3 bases and J lost 4, with 7 bases in between. Stated time point: newly diagnosed GD, antithyroid drugs for less than 3 months. PBMC-derived RNA was used for the TCR library. It was by American Thyroid Association guidelines that Graves' disease was diagnosed. All patients originated from an endocrinology department located in Xi'an, China. This record belongs to a study of regulatory T cells in long-lasting Graves disease. Study background: The antithyroid drugs taken by newly diagnosed Graves' patients had been used for under 3 months.

These data also formed part of another study, on T cells in Graves' hyperthyroidism and ophthalmopathy.

Source: peripheral blood mononuclear cells (PBMCs), taken at new diagnosis, from a patient treated with antithyroid drugs. The receptor was isolated from a man under 40 with Graves disease. This rearrangement joins TRBV29-1 to TRBJ2-1; unclear D gene. The CDR3 here is CSVEASYNEQFF. CDR3 sequence (DNA): TGCAGCGTTGAGGCCAGTTACAATGAGCAGTTCTTC.